A selection of T cell receptor beta chains follows, all from one sample in a study of vaccination effects on CD4 cells after COVID-19. The protocol was immunoSEQ multiplex PCR, while the TCRdb copy is restricted to in-frame clones and leaves out a portion. In the table there are some 50,000 clones, around 74% of which are singletons. The antigens of these receptors remain unknown. Material: CD4+ T cells from PBMCs cultured without peptide, obtained after COVID-19 vaccination. These receptors all come from a human donor who had a prior SARS-CoV-2 infection. Both conserved end residues are part of each CDR3. D genes are given only for firm matches. Only some rows state a clone size, as once, few, many or a class for expanded clones.

DNA: TGTGCCAGCAGTTACGACGGACAGGTGATTGGTGGCTACACCTTC
CDR3: CASSYDGQVIGGYTF
D: TRBD1
V: TRBV6-5
size: NA
length: 15
J: TRBJ1-2

DNA: TGTGCCAGCAGCTCGCTAGCGATGGTAGGAGAGACCCAGTACTTC
CDR3: CASSSLAMVGETQYF
D: NA
V: TRBV7-8
size: NA
length: 15
J: TRBJ2-5

DNA: TGTGCCAGCTCACCAGATAACATCTATGGCTACACCTTC
CDR3: CASSPDNIYGYTF
D: NA
V: TRBV18
size: NA
length: 13
J: TRBJ1-2

DNA: TGTGCCAGCAGGTGGGACCACCGGGGCGAGCAGTACTTC
CDR3: CASRWDHRGEQYF
D: NA
V: TRBV12-3/TRBV12-4
size: NA
length: 13
J: TRBJ2-7

DNA: TGTGCCAGCACCCTGAGAGGCGGAAACAATGAGCAGTTCTTC
CDR3: CASTLRGGNNEQFF
D: NA
V: TRBV7-2
size: NA
length: 14
J: TRBJ2-1

DNA: TGTGCCAGCGCCCGGGGACAGGGGGAACAGCCCCAGCATTTT
CDR3: CASARGQGEQPQHF
D: TRBD1
V: TRBV7-2
size: NA
length: 14
J: TRBJ1-5

DNA: TGTGCCACCGGAGTGGGGGGTTCCTACAATGAGCAGTTCTTC
CDR3: CATGVGGSYNEQFF
D: NA
V: TRBV15
size: NA
length: 14
J: TRBJ2-1

DNA: TGCGCCAGCAGCTTAGGGAGTGGTGAAAAACTGTTTTTT
CDR3: CASSLGSGEKLFF
D: NA
V: TRBV5-1
size: once
length: 13
J: TRBJ1-4

DNA: TGTGCCAGCAGCCCCCGTGGGACCGGGGAGCTGTTTTTT
CDR3: CASSPRGTGELFF
D: NA
V: TRBV11-2
size: NA
length: 13
J: TRBJ2-2

DNA: TGTGCCTGGAGTTTTGGGACCACTAATGAAAAACTGTTTTTT
CDR3: CAWSFGTTNEKLFF
D: NA
V: TRBV30
size: NA
length: 14
J: TRBJ1-4

DNA: TGCAGTGGGCTCGGGGGGCGCGAGCAGTACTTC
CDR3: CSGLGGREQYF
D: NA
V: TRBV20-1
size: NA
length: 11
J: TRBJ2-7

DNA: TGTGCCAGCAGCTTAGTGGGGGGAATCTACGAGCAGTACTTC
CDR3: CASSLVGGIYEQYF
D: NA
V: TRBV7-8
size: NA
length: 14
J: TRBJ2-7

DNA: TGTGCCAGACCCGTCCCTCTTACAGGGGCCAACGTCCTGACTTTC
CDR3: CARPVPLTGANVLTF
D: NA
V: TRBV11-3
size: NA
length: 15
J: TRBJ2-6

DNA: TGTGCCTGGAGTGTATCGAACGCGAACACCATATATTTT
CDR3: CAWSVSNANTIYF
D: NA
V: TRBV30
size: NA
length: 13
J: TRBJ1-3

DNA: TGTGCCAGCAGCAAAGAAGGGACCCCCTCCTACGAGCAGTACTTC
CDR3: CASSKEGTPSYEQYF
D: NA
V: TRBV21-1
size: NA
length: 15
J: TRBJ2-7

DNA: TGTGCCAGCAGTGACGGGGGGGATTCCTACGAGCAGTACTTC
CDR3: CASSDGGDSYEQYF
D: TRBD2
V: TRBV2
size: NA
length: 14
J: TRBJ2-7

DNA: TGTGCCAGCAGCGTAGCAGGTCTAGACGGAAATGAGCAGTTCTTC
CDR3: CASSVAGLDGNEQFF
D: NA
V: TRBV9
size: NA
length: 15
J: TRBJ2-1

DNA: TGTGCCAGCAGCCTTACTAGCGGGGGGATCGGGGTAAATGAGCAGTTCTTC
CDR3: CASSLTSGGIGVNEQFF
D: TRBD2
V: TRBV5-6
size: NA
length: 17
J: TRBJ2-1

DNA: TGTGCCAGCAGTACCCCGGGACTAGGATACAATGAGCAGTTCTTC
CDR3: CASSTPGLGYNEQFF
D: TRBD2
V: TRBV2
size: NA
length: 15
J: TRBJ2-1

DNA: TGTGCCAGCAGCTGGGGAAGACTAGCGGGAGGAGATACGCAGTATTTT
CDR3: CASSWGRLAGGDTQYF
D: TRBD2
V: TRBV5-6
size: NA
length: 16
J: TRBJ2-3

DNA: TGTGCCAGCAGTTACCCCAGGACAGTGAACACTGAAGCTTTCTTT
CDR3: CASSYPRTVNTEAFF
D: NA
V: TRBV6-6
size: few
length: 15
J: TRBJ1-1

DNA: TGTGCCAGCAGCGCTGGACAGGGTCAACCGGAGCGGGGCTACACCTTC
CDR3: CASSAGQGQPERGYTF
D: TRBD1
V: TRBV9
size: NA
length: 16
J: TRBJ1-2

DNA: TGTGCCATCAGTGAGAAGGGGACGGACACTGAAGCTTTCTTT
CDR3: CAISEKGTDTEAFF
D: NA
V: TRBV10-3
size: NA
length: 14
J: TRBJ1-1

DNA: TGCGCCAGCAAATCTAGCGGGGGGGCCCCAGATACGCAGTATTTT
CDR3: CASKSSGGAPDTQYF
D: TRBD2
V: TRBV5-1
size: NA
length: 15
J: TRBJ2-3

DNA: TGTGCCAGCTCACCGGGACAGGGATTTACAGATACGCAGTATTTT
CDR3: CASSPGQGFTDTQYF
D: TRBD1
V: TRBV18
size: NA
length: 15
J: TRBJ2-3

DNA: TGTGCCAGCAGCCCGAAGGGTAAGGGCCCGCTAGATTCCTACAATGAGCAGTTCTTC
CDR3: CASSPKGKGPLDSYNEQFF
D: NA
V: TRBV11-3
size: few
length: 19
J: TRBJ2-1

DNA: TGCGCCAGCAGCCAAGTCGGCGTAGCGGGCTACGAGCAGTACTTC
CDR3: CASSQVGVAGYEQYF
D: TRBD2
V: TRBV4-3
size: NA
length: 15
J: TRBJ2-7

DNA: TGCGCCAGCAGCTTGGAGGGTGTCGTGTCTACGCAGTATTTT
CDR3: CASSLEGVVSTQYF
D: NA
V: TRBV5-1
size: NA
length: 14
J: TRBJ2-3

DNA: TGTGCCAGCAGTTACTCGAATAATCAGCCCCAGCATTTT
CDR3: CASSYSNNQPQHF
D: NA
V: TRBV6-5
size: NA
length: 13
J: TRBJ1-5

DNA: TGTGCCAGCTCACTCGGGACTACCCACACAGATACGCAGTATTTT
CDR3: CASSLGTTHTDTQYF
D: TRBD2
V: TRBV18
size: few
length: 15
J: TRBJ2-3

DNA: TGCGCCAGCAGCCCCACCCCTGGACTAGTCCCAGATACGCAGTATTTT
CDR3: CASSPTPGLVPDTQYF
D: TRBD2
V: TRBV4-1
size: NA
length: 16
J: TRBJ2-3

DNA: TGTGCCAGCAGCATAAGCCCCAGGGGCTCCTACGAGCAGTACTTC
CDR3: CASSISPRGSYEQYF
D: NA
V: TRBV9
size: NA
length: 15
J: TRBJ2-7

DNA: TGTGCCACCAGTGATCCACGGACAGGGGCAGATACGCAGTATTTT
CDR3: CATSDPRTGADTQYF
D: TRBD1
V: TRBV24-1
size: once
length: 15
J: TRBJ2-3

DNA: TGTGCCAGCAGCGTGAGAGGGAGCCAAACCGGGGAGCTGTTTTTT
CDR3: CASSVRGSQTGELFF
D: NA
V: TRBV9
size: NA
length: 15
J: TRBJ2-2

DNA: TGTGCCAGCAGCTCGGCCCCAGGGGCGGGGAGCACAGATACGCAGTATTTT
CDR3: CASSSAPGAGSTDTQYF
D: NA
V: TRBV11-2
size: NA
length: 17
J: TRBJ2-3

DNA: TGTGCCAGCAGCTTGCGGCAGGGAGGCGGGGAAAACATTCAGTACTTC
CDR3: CASSLRQGGGENIQYF
D: NA
V: TRBV5-4
size: NA
length: 16
J: TRBJ2-4

DNA: TGTGCCAGCAGCGTAGGACTAGCGGAGAACACAGATACGCAGTATTTT
CDR3: CASSVGLAENTDTQYF
D: TRBD2
V: TRBV9
size: NA
length: 16
J: TRBJ2-3

DNA: TGTGCCAGCAGCCAGGTCTCAGGGACTAATTCACCCCTCCACTTT
CDR3: CASSQVSGTNSPLHF
D: NA
V: TRBV3-1/TRBV3-2
size: few
length: 15
J: TRBJ1-6

DNA: TGTGCCAGCAGGCGTTCCGGGACAGCCTACGAGCAGTACTTC
CDR3: CASRRSGTAYEQYF
D: TRBD1
V: TRBV7-9
size: NA
length: 14
J: TRBJ2-7

DNA: TGTGCCAGCAGCTTAGTAGCGGTGAACACCGGGGAGCTGTTTTTT
CDR3: CASSLVAVNTGELFF
D: NA
V: TRBV7-2
size: NA
length: 15
J: TRBJ2-2

DNA: TGCGCCAGCAGCCTCCAAGCGGGGGATACGCAGTATTTT
CDR3: CASSLQAGDTQYF
D: TRBD2
V: TRBV4-1
size: NA
length: 13
J: TRBJ2-3

DNA: TGTGCCAGCAGCGTCGGAGGGTCGGGTGGATTTGGCTACACCTTC
CDR3: CASSVGGSGGFGYTF
D: NA
V: TRBV9
size: NA
length: 15
J: TRBJ1-2

DNA: TGTGCCAGTAGTATAGGGGACAGATTAGACACAGATACGCAGTATTTT
CDR3: CASSIGDRLDTDTQYF
D: TRBD1
V: TRBV19
size: NA
length: 16
J: TRBJ2-3

DNA: TGTGCCAGCAGTTTAAATGCTCAGCCCCAGCATTTT
CDR3: CASSLNAQPQHF
D: NA
V: TRBV12-3/TRBV12-4
size: NA
length: 12
J: TRBJ1-5

DNA: TGTGCCAGCTGCGGGTACGCGAACACCGGGGAGCTGTTTTTT
CDR3: CASCGYANTGELFF
D: NA
V: TRBV6-6
size: NA
length: 14
J: TRBJ2-2

DNA: TGTGCCAGCAGTTCCCGCTCCTACGAGCAGTACTTC
CDR3: CASSSRSYEQYF
D: NA
V: TRBV6-2/TRBV6-3
size: NA
length: 12
J: TRBJ2-7

DNA: TGTGCCAGCAGTCTACTTGGATCGGGACTAGTCCAAGAGACCCAGTACTTC
CDR3: CASSLLGSGLVQETQYF
D: TRBD2
V: TRBV6-6
size: NA
length: 17
J: TRBJ2-5

DNA: TGCGCCAGCAGCCGGGGACCAAGCTCCTACAATGAGCAGTTCTTC
CDR3: CASSRGPSSYNEQFF
D: NA
V: TRBV4-3
size: once
length: 15
J: TRBJ2-1

DNA: TGTGCCAGCTCGTTCACCGGGACAGCAGCCTACGAGCAGTACTTC
CDR3: CASSFTGTAAYEQYF
D: TRBD1
V: TRBV18
size: NA
length: 15
J: TRBJ2-7

DNA: TGTGCCAGCAGCGATTGGACGGGGGGCTACACCTTC
CDR3: CASSDWTGGYTF
D: NA
V: TRBV5-8
size: few
length: 12
J: TRBJ1-2

DNA: TGTGCCAGCGGCCGCGACAGGGGTACTGGCTACACCTTC
CDR3: CASGRDRGTGYTF
D: TRBD1
V: TRBV6-6
size: NA
length: 13
J: TRBJ1-2

DNA: TGTGCCAGCAGTCCAACAGGGGGCTCAGATACGCAGTATTTT
CDR3: CASSPTGGSDTQYF
D: TRBD1
V: TRBV6-5
size: NA
length: 14
J: TRBJ2-3

DNA: TGCGCCAGCAGCTTTGGTCTTTCGAACATCGAGGTCTATGGCTACACCTTC
CDR3: CASSFGLSNIEVYGYTF
D: NA
V: TRBV5-1
size: NA
length: 17
J: TRBJ1-2